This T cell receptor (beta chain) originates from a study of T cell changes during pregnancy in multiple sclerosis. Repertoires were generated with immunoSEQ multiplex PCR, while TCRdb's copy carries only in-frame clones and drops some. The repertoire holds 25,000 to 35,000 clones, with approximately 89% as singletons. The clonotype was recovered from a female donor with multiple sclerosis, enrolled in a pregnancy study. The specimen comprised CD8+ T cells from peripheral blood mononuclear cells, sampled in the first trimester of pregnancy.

The CDR3 nucleotides read TGCGCCAGCACTAACCCACCCTACACCGGGGAGCTGTTTTTT. Its protein is CASTNPPYTGELFF. The rearrangement joins TRBV5-1 to TRBJ2-2, with D hard to call. Trimming left V 6 bases short and J 3 bases short, with 12 bases between. The germline gives CDR1 SGHRS, CDR2 YFSETQ. This CDR3 has 14 amino acids.